A selection of T cell receptor beta chains follows, all from one sample in a study of response to subunit inactivated influenza vaccine. TCRdb called the RT-PCR reads again in MiXCR, with one record for every CDR3 protein. Found here are roughly 620,000 distinct CDR3 sequences, roughly 12% of them singletons; the top ten hold around 10%. Separately, the same data were catalogued under a study of T cells expressing NK-cell markers.

Material: PBMCs from blood, obtained on the day of vaccination. The receptors come from a man in his fifties or sixties who received an inactivated influenza vaccine. Both conserved end residues are part of each CDR3. A D gene is named only where the DNA matches it firmly. Part of the rows lack a size; the others show once, few, many or a class for expanded clones.

TRBV5-1	TRBD2	TRBJ2-3	few	CASSLASSGSKWYF	TGCGCCAGCAGCTTGGCCTCTAGCGGGAGTAAGTGGTATTTT
TRBV9	.	TRBJ2-7	many	CASSVELSYEQYF	TGTGCCAGCAGCGTAGAGCTCTCCTACGAGCAGTACTTC
TRBV4-3	.	TRBJ2-6	.	CASSQEGRSGANVLTF	TGCGCCAGCAGCCAAGAGGGGCGCTCTGGGGCCAACGTCCTGACTTTC
TRBV7-3	.	TRBJ2-1	few	CASSLRPPPDNEQFF	TGTGCCAGCAGCTTAAGGCCTCCTCCCGACAATGAGCAGTTCTTC
TRBV6-5	TRBD2	TRBJ2-1	.	CASTGGLEQFF	TGTGCCAGCACGGGGGGGCTTGAGCAGTTCTTC
TRBV6-6	.	TRBJ1-5	few	CASSGQPNQPQHF	TGTGCCAGCAGTGGACAGCCTAATCAGCCCCAGCATTTT
TRBV7-3	TRBD1	TRBJ2-2	.	CASSLTSGTGFAGELFF	TGTGCCAGCAGCCTTACCTCCGGGACAGGGTTCGCCGGGGAGCTGTTTTTT
TRBV12-3/TRBV12-4	TRBD1	TRBJ2-7	many	CASSLGTGGEQYF	TGTGCCAGCAGTCTAGGGACAGGGGGCGAGCAGTACTTC
TRBV10-3	.	TRBJ1-1	.	CATTALRDTEAFF	TGTGCCACCACGGCCCTACGGGACACTGAAGCTTTCTTT
TRBV5-6	TRBD1	TRBJ2-1	few	CASSAGTGLSYNEQFF	TGTGCCAGCAGCGCCGGGACAGGGCTTTCCTACAATGAGCAGTTCTTC
TRBV29-1	TRBD2	TRBJ2-3	few	CSVRGGGTDTQYF	TGCAGCGTGCGTGGGGGGGGCACAGATACGCAGTATTTT
TRBV5-6	.	TRBJ2-3	.	CASSLPISTDTQYF	TGTGCCAGCAGCTTGCCGATTAGCACAGATACGCAGTATTTT